The 17 T cell receptor beta chains below come from one sample, sequenced in a study of T-cell reconstitution after alpha-beta-depleted transplantation in children. Construction of the TCRbeta library involved unique molecular identifiers. TCRdb itself ran the PCR reads through MiXCR, one entry per CDR3 protein. The table includes hundreds of thousands of distinct CDR3 sequences, 15% to 20% detected once. The starting material was PBMCs from the stem cell graft donor, obtained from the stem cell graft. The receptors originated from a human donor who donated a stem cell graft to a child with acute myeloid leukemia.

This clonotype was picked up one time. This sequence joins TRBV6-5 and TRBJ2-7; the match to TRBD1 covers 10 bases. This CDR3 is 15 amino acids long. The germline V gene has CDR1 MNHEY and CDR2 SVGAGI. Germline trimming cut 4 bases from V and 3 bases from J; bases unmatched to any gene: 6. CDR3 sequence (DNA): TGTGCCAGCAGTTTAGCCGGGACAGGGGACTACGAGCAGTACGTC. Its translation: CASSLAGTGDYEQYV.

The V and J genes are TRBV7-9 and TRBJ2-5, with D maybe TRBD1 (5 bases). The V end was cut by 2 bases, the J end by 1 base, with 8 bases between. CDR1 and CDR2 (germline): SEHNR, FQNEAQ (reference sequence). The CDR3 sequence is 14 residues long. The CDR3 region is CASSLIQGQETQYF. For the CDR3, the DNA is TGTGCCAGCAGCTTAATCCAGGGCCAAGAGACCCAGTACTTC.

In its sample, this clonotype was seen many times. The CDR3 region has the DNA TGTGCCAGCAGCTCACTTGTAGGAGGGGACTTTACGCAGGAGACCCAGTACTTC. Its protein product is CASSSLVGGDFTQETQYF. V gene TRBV5-5 combines with J gene TRBJ2-5; TRBD2 might be the D (6 bases). Germline V gives CDR1 SGHKS, CDR2 YYEKEE (reference sequence). Trimming took off 3 bases at V and 5 bases at J, with 26 bases between the two ends. This CDR3 has 18 amino acids.

The chain has TRBV11-2 and TRBJ2-3; D not certain. CDR1 is SGHAT, CDR2 FQNNGV, per germline. V was trimmed by 4 bases and J by 2 bases, leaving 7 bases between them. The CDR3 length is 13 residues. CDR3 nucleotide sequence: TGTGCCAGCAGCTCGCGGCTCACAGATACGCAGTATTTT. This codes for CASSSRLTDTQYF.

This clonotype was seen a few times. The chain recombines TRBV29-1 with TRBJ2-1, with D tentatively TRBD2 (7 bases). The CDR3 loop spans 13 amino acids. The germline V gene encodes CDR1 SQVTM and CDR2 ANQGSEA. The V and J ends lost 7 bases and 8 bases respectively, with 18 bases between them. CDR3 DNA sequence: TGCAGCGCCCGGTGGGGGGGGGCCTATGAGCAGTTCTTC. This encodes CSARWGGAYEQFF.

This clonotype was observed many times. This chain uses TRBV20-1 with TRBJ1-1; no definite D call. Germline values: CDR1 DFQATT, CDR2 SNEGSKA (reference sequence). CDR3 length equals 13 residues. Deletions cut 3 bases from V and 2 bases from J, with 10 bases between. As DNA, the CDR3 is TGCAGTGCTAGGATACAATTAAACACTGAAGCTTTCTTT. This gives the protein CSARIQLNTEAFF.

Many counts were recorded for this clonotype. The rearrangement joins TRBV9 to TRBJ2-1, with 9 bases aligning to TRBD2. V gave up 0 bases and J gave up 5 bases; unmatched junction bases: 9. The CDR3 totals 17 residues. Germline V gene sequence: CDR1 SGDLS, CDR2 YYNGEE. Written as DNA, the CDR3 is TGTGCCAGCAGCGTAGTATCCCATGTAGCGGGGGACAATGAGCAGTTCTTC. Its translation is CASSVVSHVAGDNEQFF.

This clonotype was detected a few times. V usage is TRBV18 and J usage is TRBJ1-4, with TRBD1 as a possible D gene (6 bases). V shed 0 bases and J shed 12 bases, with 8 bases lying between them. The CDR3 is 12 amino acids. The germline V gene has CDR1 KGHSH and CDR2 LQKENI. DNA for the CDR3: TGTGCCAGCTCACCACCGCGGACAGAACTGTTTTTT. Its protein is CASSPPRTELFF. Complete variable domain (other parts from reference TRBV18 and TRBJ1-4): NAGVMQNPRHLVRRRGQEARLRCSPMKGHSHVYWYRQLPEEGLKFMVYLQKENIIDESGMPKERFSAEFPKEGPSILRIQQVVRGDSAAYFCASSPPRTELFFGSGTQLSVL.

There are many counts of this clonotype. The chain has TRBV20-1 and TRBJ2-2, with 9 nucleotides matching TRBD1. Germline-derived CDR1 and CDR2 are DFQATT and SNEGSKA (reference sequence). Losses at the gene ends were 3 bases for V and 8 bases for J; bases not matched to a gene: 7. The CDR3 is 14 residues long. CDR3 bases: TGCAGTGCTAGTCTCGGGACAGGGTCAGGGGAGCTGTTTTTT. Residues: CSASLGTGSGELFF.

This clonotype was seen at least ten times. The chain links TRBV12-3 or TRBV12-4 to TRBJ1-6, with D unresolved. The V end lost 6 bases, the J end lost 8 bases, and 11 bases lay between the germline ends. CDR3 size: 13 residues. CDR3 sequence (DNA): TGTGCCAGCAGAAGGGAGATGGATTCACCCCTCCACTTT. It codes for CASRREMDSPLHF.

The chain couples TRBV11-2 to TRBJ2-7; D might be TRBD2 (6 bases). The CDR3 spans 15 residues. V lost 3 bases to trimming and J lost 1 base, with 13 bases between them. Germline loops: CDR1 SGHAT, CDR2 FQNNGV. The CDR3 region is CASSFGSGLSYEQYF. In nucleotides, the CDR3 is TGTGCCAGCAGCTTCGGTAGCGGACTTTCCTACGAGCAGTACTTC.

This clonotype was detected only a few times. The chain carries TRBV4-2 and TRBJ2-7; TRBD2 aligns across 8 bases. This CDR3 spans 14 amino acids. J gave up 1 base and V 10 bases, and 9 bases lay outside the gene matches. Germline V gene lookup returns CDR1 LGHNA and CDR2 YNFKEQ. The CDR3 region has the DNA TGTGCCAAACTCTTGGCGGGGGGTTCCTACGAGCAGTACTTC. Translation: CAKLLAGGSYEQYF.

This clonotype was seen many times. This sequence joins TRBV10-3 and TRBJ2-3; TRBD2 is a possible D gene (5 bases). V dropped 10 bases and J dropped 6 bases, with 8 bases sitting between them. This CDR3 is built from 10 residues. From germline, CDR1 is ENHRY and CDR2 SYGVKD. The CDR3 loop reads CATGEDTQYF. As DNA, the CDR3 is TGTGCCACCGGGGAGGATACGCAGTATTTT.

This clonotype was seen repeatedly, ten times or more. The chain employs TRBV20-1 and TRBJ2-3; the match to TRBD2 covers 15 bases. Trimming cost V 5 bases and J 1 base; bases outside gene matches: 4. The CDR3 covers 16 residues. Per germline, CDR1 DFQATT and CDR2 SNEGSKA (reference sequence). For the CDR3, the DNA is TGCAGTGCTGCCGGGACTAGCGGGGGGCGCACAGATACGCAGTATTTT. It codes for CSAAGTSGGRTDTQYF.

The chain combines TRBV20-1 with TRBJ2-5; D is unresolved. The CDR3 covers 17 residues. Trimming cost V 2 bases and J 4 bases, with 23 bases left between them. Germline loops: CDR1 DFQATT, CDR2 SNEGSKA (reference sequence). In DNA, the CDR3 is TGCAGTGCTAGACCCCCCCCCGGCTTCGAGTCTGGAGAGACCCAGTACTTC. Encoded protein: CSARPPPGFESGETQYF.

The chain combines TRBV7-2 with TRBJ1-6; no reliable D call. The CDR3 sequence is 13 residues long. V was shortened by 5 bases and J by 6 bases, with 8 bases between the two germline ends. Germline CDR1 and CDR2: SGHTA and FQGNSA. CDR3 nucleotides: TGTGCCAGCAGCCCCAACATTAATTCACCCCTCCACTTT. It is translated as CASSPNINSPLHF.

This clonotype has a count of ten or more. The CDR3 DNA reads as TGCGCCAGCAGCCCGATAGCGGCCTCCTACGAGCAGTACTTC. Protein sequence: CASSPIAASYEQYF. The chain has TRBV5-1 and TRBJ2-7, with D possibly being TRBD2 (6 bases). V was shortened by 4 bases and J by 0 bases, with 11 bases between the two germline ends. CDR3 length: 14 residues. Germline CDR1 is SGHRS and CDR2 is YFSETQ.